This entry concerns a single TCR beta chain. Antigen unknown. This CDR3 is missing its conserved last phenylalanine or tryptophan, likely due to a read error. This sample is drawn from a study of tumor and adjacent non-tumor tissue in lung cancer. Study background: Stage I to III disease affected about nine men and roughly 5 women aged roughly 30 to 76. On average, productive TCRbeta reads reached some 4.2 million per sample. Study-wide results and caveats: In normal lung, the top 100 clones were significantly more dominant than in tumor.

The library came from three nested PCR rounds adapted from ARM-PCR protocols. TCRdb processed the multiplex PCR reads anew with MiXCR; each CDR3 protein has one entry. The sample lists approximately 140,000 distinct CDR3 sequences, approximately 70% seen once, with approximately 18% in the top ten. Trimming removed 3 bases at V and 7 bases at J, with 5 bases between. This CDR3 region has 11 residues. Germline V gene lookup returns CDR1 MNHNS and CDR2 SASEGT. No cell sorting was done before RNA was extracted from the tissue. Newly diagnosed lung cancer patients had thoracic surgery in China, August–late 2014, without prior chemotherapy.

The sequenced material came from lung tumor tissue. The receptor comes from a man aged 55 to 70 with small cell lung cancer. The rearrangement joins TRBV6-1 to TRBJ2-3; D is uncertain. As DNA, the CDR3 is TGTGCCAGCAGTGAGACTTATACGCAGTATGTT. It codes for CASSETYTQYV.